This TCR beta chain came from a study of blood T cell repertoires in COVID-19. Study overall: PBMCs, B-cell-depleted T cells, or T cells were the source of the cDNA or gDNA that made up the material.

The table came from immunoSEQ multiplex PCR; TCRdb's copy has only in-frame clones and leaves some out. Among around 55,000 clones listed, about 82% were seen once. CDR1 KGHSH and CDR2 LQKENI come from the germline V gene. With V trimmed by 4 bases and J by 3 bases, 12 bases remained unmatched. The length of the CDR3 is 17 residues. This clone has a single count. The J gene is TRBJ1-2, the V gene TRBV18, with 9 bases that match TRBD1. The sequenced material came from peripheral blood. The receptor was derived from a human donor in a cohort sampled during active COVID-19. CDR3 in amino acids: CASSHNLPRDRDYGYTF. The CDR3 coding sequence is TGTGCCAGCTCACACAATCTTCCCCGGGACAGGGACTATGGCTACACCTTC.